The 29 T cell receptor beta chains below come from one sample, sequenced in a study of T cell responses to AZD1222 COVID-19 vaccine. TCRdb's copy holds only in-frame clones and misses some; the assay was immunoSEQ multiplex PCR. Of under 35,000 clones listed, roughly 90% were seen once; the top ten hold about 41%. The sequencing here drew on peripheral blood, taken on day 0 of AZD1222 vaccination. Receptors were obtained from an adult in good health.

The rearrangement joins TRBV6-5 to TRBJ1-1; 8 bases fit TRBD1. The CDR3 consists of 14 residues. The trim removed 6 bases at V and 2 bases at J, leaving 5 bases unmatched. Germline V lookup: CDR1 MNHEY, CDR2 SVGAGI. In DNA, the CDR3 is TGTGCCAGCAGCCGCGGACAGGGAAACACTGAAGCTTTCTTT. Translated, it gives CASSRGQGNTEAFF.

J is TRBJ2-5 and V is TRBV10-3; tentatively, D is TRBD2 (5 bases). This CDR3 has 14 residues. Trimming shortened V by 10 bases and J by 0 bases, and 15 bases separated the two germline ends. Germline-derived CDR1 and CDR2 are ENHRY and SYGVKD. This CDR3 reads CATSRTQYQETQYF. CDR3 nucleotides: TGTGCCACCTCGAGGACTCAGTACCAAGAGACCCAGTACTTC.

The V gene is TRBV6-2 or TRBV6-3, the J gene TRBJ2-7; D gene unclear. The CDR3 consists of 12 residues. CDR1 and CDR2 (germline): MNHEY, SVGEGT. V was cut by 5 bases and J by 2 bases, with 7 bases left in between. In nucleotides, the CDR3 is TGTGCCAGCAGTCAGGTCCCCTACGAGCAGTACTTC. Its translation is CASSQVPYEQYF.

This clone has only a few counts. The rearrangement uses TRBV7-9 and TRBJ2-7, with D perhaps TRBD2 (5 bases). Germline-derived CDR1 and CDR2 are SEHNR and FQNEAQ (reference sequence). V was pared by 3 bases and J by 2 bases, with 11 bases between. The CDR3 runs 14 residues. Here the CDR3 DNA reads TGTGCCAGCAGCTTGACCGGGATTACCTACGAGCAGTACTTC. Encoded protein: CASSLTGITYEQYF.

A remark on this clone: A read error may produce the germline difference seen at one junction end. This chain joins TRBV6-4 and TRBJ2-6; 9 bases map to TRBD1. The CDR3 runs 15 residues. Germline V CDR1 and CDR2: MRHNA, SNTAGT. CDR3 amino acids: CASSANRGRFYPVAF. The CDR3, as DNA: TGTGCCAGCAGTGCAAACAGGGGGCGGTTTTACCCCGTGGCTTTC.

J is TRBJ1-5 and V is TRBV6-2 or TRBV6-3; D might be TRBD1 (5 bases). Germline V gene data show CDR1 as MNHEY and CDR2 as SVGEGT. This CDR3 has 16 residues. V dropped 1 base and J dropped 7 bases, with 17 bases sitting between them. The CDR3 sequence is CASSYLAGRVGQPQHF. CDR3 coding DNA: TGTGCCAGCAGTTACTTAGCGGGCAGGGTCGGGCAGCCCCAGCATTTT.

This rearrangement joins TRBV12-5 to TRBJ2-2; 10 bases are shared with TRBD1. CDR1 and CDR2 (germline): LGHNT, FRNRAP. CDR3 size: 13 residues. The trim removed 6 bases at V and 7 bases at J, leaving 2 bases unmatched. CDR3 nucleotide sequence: TGTGCTAGTGGGGGACAGGGGAACGGGGAGCTGTTTTTT. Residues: CASGGQGNGELFF.

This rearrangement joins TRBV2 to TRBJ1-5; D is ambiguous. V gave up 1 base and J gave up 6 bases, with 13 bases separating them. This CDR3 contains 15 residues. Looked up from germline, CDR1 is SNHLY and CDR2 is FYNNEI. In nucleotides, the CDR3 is TGTGCCAGCAGTGAAGTCGCCAGGTCGGGTCAGCCCCAGCATTTT. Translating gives CASSEVARSGQPQHF.

This chain's CDR3 is CASRSGTGEYNEQFF. The CDR3 DNA is TGTGCCAGCAGGTCAGGGACAGGGGAGTACAATGAGCAGTTCTTC. V gene TRBV5-4 combines with J gene TRBJ2-1; TRBD1 matches 10 bases. Unmatched junction bases numbered 6, after V lost 5 bases and J lost 4 bases. Germline V gene lookup returns CDR1 SGHNT and CDR2 YYREEE (reference sequence). There are 15 residues in the CDR3.

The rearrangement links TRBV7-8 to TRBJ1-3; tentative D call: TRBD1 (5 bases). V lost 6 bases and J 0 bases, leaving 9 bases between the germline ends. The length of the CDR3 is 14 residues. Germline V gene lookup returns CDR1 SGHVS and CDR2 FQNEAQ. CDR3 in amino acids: CASSLGDSGNTIYF. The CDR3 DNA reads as TGTGCCAGCAGTTTGGGGGACTCTGGAAACACCATATATTTT.

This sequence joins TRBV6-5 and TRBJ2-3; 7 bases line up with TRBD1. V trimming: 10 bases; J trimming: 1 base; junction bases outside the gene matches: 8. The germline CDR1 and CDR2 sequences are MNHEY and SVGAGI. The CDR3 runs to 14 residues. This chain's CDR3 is CATHRQGRTDTQYF. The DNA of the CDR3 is TGTGCCACCCACCGACAGGGACGCACAGATACGCAGTATTTT.

The CDR3 nucleotides read TGTGCCCGGCTAGGGGCAGTAAATCAGCCCCAGCATTTT. It is translated as CARLGAVNQPQHF. The V call is TRBV28, the J call TRBJ1-5, with D maybe TRBD1 (5 bases). Trimming pared 11 bases from V and 4 bases from J, leaving 15 bases between. The V gene's germline CDR1 is MDHEN and CDR2 SYDVKM. This CDR3 spans 13 amino acids.

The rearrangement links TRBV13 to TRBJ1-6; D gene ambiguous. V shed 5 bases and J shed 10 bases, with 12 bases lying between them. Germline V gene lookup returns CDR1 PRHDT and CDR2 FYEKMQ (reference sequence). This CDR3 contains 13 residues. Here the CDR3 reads CASSPSKESPLHF. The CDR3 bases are TGTGCCAGCAGCCCCAGTAAGGAATCACCCCTCCACTTT. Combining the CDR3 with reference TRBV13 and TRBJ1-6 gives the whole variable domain AAGVIQSPRHLIKEKRETATLKCYPIPRHDTVYWYQQGPGQDPQFLISFYEKMQSDKGSIPDRFSAQQFSDYHSELNMSSLELGDSALYFCASSPSKESPLHFGNGTRLTVT.

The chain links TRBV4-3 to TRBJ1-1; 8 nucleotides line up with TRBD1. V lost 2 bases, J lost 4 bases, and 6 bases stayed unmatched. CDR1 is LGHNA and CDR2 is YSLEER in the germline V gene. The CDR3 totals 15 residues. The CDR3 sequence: CASSQYLDRGTEAFF. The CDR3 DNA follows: TGCGCCAGCAGCCAATATCTTGACAGGGGCACTGAAGCTTTCTTT.

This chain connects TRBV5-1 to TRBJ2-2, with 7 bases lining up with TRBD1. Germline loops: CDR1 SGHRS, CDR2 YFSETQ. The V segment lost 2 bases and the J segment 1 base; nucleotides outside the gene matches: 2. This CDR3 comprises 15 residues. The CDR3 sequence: CASSFRQGNTGELFF. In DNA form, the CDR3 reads TGCGCCAGCAGCTTTAGACAGGGGAACACCGGGGAGCTGTTTTTT.

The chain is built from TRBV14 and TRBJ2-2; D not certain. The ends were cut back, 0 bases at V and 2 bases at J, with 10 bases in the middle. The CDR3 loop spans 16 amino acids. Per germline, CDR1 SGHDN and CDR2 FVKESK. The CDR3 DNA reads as TGTGCCAGCAGCCAAGATCTTCGGCTTAACACCGGGGAGCTGTTTTTT. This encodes CASSQDLRLNTGELFF.

The CDR3 reads CASSSTASNQPQHF. CDR3 sequence (DNA): TGTGCCAGCAGTTCGACAGCTAGCAATCAGCCCCAGCATTTT. The rearrangement uses TRBV6-5 and TRBJ1-5; D may be TRBD1 (5 bases). This CDR3 spans 14 amino acids. Germline assignment: CDR1 MNHEY and CDR2 SVGAGI. The ends were cut back, 4 bases at V and 0 bases at J, with 7 bases in the middle.

The DNA of the CDR3 is TGTGCCAGCAGCAGACAGGGGAACTATGGCTACACCTTC. Amino acid sequence: CASSRQGNYGYTF. The chain carries TRBV7-8 and TRBJ1-2, with 8 positions matching TRBD1. Germline CDR1 and CDR2: SGHVS and FQNEAQ. CDR3 size: 13 residues. J was trimmed by 2 bases and V by 5 bases; bases with no gene match: 1.

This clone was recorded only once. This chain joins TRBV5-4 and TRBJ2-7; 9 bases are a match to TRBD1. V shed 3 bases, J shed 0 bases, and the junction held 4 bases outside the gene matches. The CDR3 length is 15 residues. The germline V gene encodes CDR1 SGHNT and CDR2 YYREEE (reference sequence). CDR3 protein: CASSSGQGLSYEQYF. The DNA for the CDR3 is TGTGCCAGCAGCTCCGGACAGGGGCTCTCCTACGAGCAGTACTTC.

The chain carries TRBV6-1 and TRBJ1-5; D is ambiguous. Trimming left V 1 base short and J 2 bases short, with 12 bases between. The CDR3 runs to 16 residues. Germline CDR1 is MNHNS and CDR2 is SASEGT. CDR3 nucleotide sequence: TGTGCCAGCAGTGAAGATCCGGGCTGGGGCAATCAGCCCCAGCATTTT. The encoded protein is CASSEDPGWGNQPQHF.

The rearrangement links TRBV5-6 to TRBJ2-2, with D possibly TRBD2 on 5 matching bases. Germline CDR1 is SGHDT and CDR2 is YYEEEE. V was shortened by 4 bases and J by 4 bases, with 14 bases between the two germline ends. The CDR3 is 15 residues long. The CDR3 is CASSISGRSTGELFF. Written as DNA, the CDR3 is TGTGCCAGCAGCATCAGCGGACGTAGCACCGGGGAGCTGTTTTTT.

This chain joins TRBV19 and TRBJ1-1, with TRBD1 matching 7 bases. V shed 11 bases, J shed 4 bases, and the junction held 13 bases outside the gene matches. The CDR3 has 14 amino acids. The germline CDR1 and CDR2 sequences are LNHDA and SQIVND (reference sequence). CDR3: CASHHTGASTEAFF. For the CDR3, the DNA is TGTGCCTCCCACCACACAGGGGCCAGCACTGAAGCTTTCTTT.

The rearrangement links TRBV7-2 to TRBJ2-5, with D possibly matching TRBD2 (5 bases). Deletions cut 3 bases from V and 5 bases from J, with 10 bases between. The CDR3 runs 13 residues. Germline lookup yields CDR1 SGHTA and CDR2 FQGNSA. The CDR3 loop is CASSLGRGETQYF. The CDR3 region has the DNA TGTGCCAGCAGCTTGGGCCGGGGTGAGACCCAGTACTTC.

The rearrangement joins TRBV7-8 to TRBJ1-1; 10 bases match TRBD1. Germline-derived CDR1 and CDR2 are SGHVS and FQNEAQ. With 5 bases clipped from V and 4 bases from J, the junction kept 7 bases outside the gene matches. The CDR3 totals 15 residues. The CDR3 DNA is TGTGCCAGCAGCGGGGACAGGGGTTTAGGCACTGAAGCTTTCTTT. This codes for CASSGDRGLGTEAFF.

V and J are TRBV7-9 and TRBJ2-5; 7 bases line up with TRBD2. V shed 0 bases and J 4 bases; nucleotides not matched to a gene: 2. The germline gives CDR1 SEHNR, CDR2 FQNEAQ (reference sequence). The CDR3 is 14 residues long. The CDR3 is CASSLATGGETQYF. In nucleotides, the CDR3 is TGTGCCAGCAGCTTAGCGACGGGGGGAGAGACCCAGTACTTC. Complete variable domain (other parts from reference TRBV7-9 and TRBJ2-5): DTGVSQNPRHKITKRGQNVTFRCDPISEHNRLYWYRQTLGQGPEFLTYFQNEAQLEKSRLLSDRFSAERPKGSFSTLEIQRTEQGDSAMYLCASSLATGGETQYFGPGTRLLVL.

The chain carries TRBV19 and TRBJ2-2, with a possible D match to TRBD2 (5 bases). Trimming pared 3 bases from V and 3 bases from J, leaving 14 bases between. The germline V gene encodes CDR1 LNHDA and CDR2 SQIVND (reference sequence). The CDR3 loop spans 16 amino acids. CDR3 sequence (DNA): TGTGCCAGTAGTATCCCCGGAGGACCTTACACCGGGGAGCTGTTTTTT. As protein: CASSIPGGPYTGELFF. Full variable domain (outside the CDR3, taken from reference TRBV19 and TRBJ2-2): DGGITQSPKYLFRKEGQNVTLSCEQNLNHDAMYWYRQDPGQGLRLIYYSQIVNDFQKGDIAEGYSVSREKKESFPLTVTSAQKNPTAFYLCASSIPGGPYTGELFFGEGSRLTVL.

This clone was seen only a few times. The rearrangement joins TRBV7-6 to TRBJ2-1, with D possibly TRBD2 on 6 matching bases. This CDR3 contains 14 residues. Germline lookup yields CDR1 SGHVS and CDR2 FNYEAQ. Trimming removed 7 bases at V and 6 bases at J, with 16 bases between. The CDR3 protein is CASTRLGPSNEQFF. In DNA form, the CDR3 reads TGTGCCAGCACCCGACTAGGCCCTTCCAATGAGCAGTTCTTC.

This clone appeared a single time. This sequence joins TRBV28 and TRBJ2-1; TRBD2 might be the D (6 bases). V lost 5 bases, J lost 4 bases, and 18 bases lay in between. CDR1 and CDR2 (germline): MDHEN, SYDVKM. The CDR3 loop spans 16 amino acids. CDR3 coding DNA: TGTGCCAGCAGTGAGGTGGGCGGGGCGACTTACAATGAGCAGTTCTTC. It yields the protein CASSEVGGATYNEQFF.

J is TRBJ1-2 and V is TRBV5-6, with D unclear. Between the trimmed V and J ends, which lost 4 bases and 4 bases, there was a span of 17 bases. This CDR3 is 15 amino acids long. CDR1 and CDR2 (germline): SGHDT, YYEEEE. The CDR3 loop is CASSPGGERGYGYTF. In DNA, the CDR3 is TGTGCCAGCAGCCCTGGCGGCGAACGGGGCTATGGCTACACCTTC.